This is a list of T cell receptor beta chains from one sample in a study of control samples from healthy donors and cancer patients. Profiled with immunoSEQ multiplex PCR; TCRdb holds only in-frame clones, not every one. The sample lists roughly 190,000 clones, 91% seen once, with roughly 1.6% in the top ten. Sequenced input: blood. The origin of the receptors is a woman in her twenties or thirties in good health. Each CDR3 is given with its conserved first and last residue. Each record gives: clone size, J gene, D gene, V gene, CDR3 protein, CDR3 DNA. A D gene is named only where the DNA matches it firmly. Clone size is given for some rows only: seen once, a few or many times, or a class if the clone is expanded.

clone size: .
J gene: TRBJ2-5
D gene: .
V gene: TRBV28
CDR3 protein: CASSFQVKLETQYF
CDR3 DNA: TGTGCCAGCAGTTTTCAGGTGAAATTGGAGACCCAGTACTTC

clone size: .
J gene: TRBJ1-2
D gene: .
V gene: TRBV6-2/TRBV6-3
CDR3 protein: CASSPLDRNYGYTF
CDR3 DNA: TGTGCCAGCAGCCCCTTAGACAGGAACTATGGCTACACCTTC

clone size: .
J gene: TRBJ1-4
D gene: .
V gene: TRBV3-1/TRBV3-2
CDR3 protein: CASSQGTANEKLFF
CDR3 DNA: TGTGCCAGCAGCCAAGGGACAGCTAATGAAAAACTGTTTTTT

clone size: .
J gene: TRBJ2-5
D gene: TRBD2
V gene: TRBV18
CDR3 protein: CASSGTRQETQYF
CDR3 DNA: TGTGCCAGCTCAGGGACTAGGCAAGAGACCCAGTACTTC

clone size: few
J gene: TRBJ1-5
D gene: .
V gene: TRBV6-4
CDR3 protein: CASSVSASNQPQHF
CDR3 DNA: TGTGCCAGCAGTGTGTCGGCCAGCAATCAGCCCCAGCATTTT

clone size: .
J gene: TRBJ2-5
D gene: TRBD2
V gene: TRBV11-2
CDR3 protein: CASSLGLAGGQETQYF
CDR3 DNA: TGTGCCAGCAGCTTGGGACTAGCGGGGGGGCAAGAGACCCAGTACTTC

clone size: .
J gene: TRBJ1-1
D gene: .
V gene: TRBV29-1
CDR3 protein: CSVETGAVNTEAFF
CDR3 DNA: TGCAGCGTTGAAACGGGGGCGGTGAACACTGAAGCTTTCTTT

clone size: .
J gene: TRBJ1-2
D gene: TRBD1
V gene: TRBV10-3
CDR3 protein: CAISGQGGYGYTF
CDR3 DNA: TGTGCCATCAGTGGACAGGGGGGCTATGGCTACACCTTC

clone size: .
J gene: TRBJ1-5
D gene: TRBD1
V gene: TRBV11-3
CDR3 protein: CASSPGQERSNQPQHF
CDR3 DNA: TGTGCCAGCAGCCCCGGACAGGAAAGGAGCAATCAGCCCCAGCATTTT

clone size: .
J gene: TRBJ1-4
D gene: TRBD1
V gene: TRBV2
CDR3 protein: CASSDRTGANEKLFF
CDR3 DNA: TGTGCCAGCAGTGATCGGACAGGGGCTAATGAAAAACTGTTTTTT

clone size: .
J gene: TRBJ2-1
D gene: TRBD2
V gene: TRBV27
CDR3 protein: CASSFWGGGNNEQFF
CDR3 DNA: TGTGCCAGCAGTTTTTGGGGCGGGGGGAACAATGAGCAGTTCTTC

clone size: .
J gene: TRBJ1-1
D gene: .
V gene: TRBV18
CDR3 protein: CASSPGTLNTEAFF
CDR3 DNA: TGTGCCAGCTCACCAGGGACATTGAACACTGAAGCTTTCTTT

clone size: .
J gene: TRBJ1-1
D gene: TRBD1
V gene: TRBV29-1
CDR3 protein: CSVWDRNTEAFF
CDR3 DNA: TGCAGCGTGTGGGACAGGAACACTGAAGCTTTCTTT

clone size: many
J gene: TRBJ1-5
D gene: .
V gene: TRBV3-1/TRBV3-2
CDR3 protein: CASSQDRRGNQPQHF
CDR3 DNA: TGTGCCAGCAGCCAAGATAGAAGGGGCAATCAGCCCCAGCATTTT

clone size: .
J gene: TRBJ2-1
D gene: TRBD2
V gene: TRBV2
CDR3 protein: CASSTSGGATEQFF
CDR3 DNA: TGTGCCAGCAGTACTAGCGGGGGGGCCACTGAGCAGTTCTTC

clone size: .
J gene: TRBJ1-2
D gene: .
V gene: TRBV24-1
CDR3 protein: CATSDHDSSDGYTF
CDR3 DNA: TGTGCCACCAGTGACCACGACAGTTCAGATGGCTACACCTTC

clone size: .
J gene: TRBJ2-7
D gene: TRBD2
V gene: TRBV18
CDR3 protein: CASSPLASGIYEQYF
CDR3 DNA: TGTGCCAGCTCACCATTGGCTAGCGGGATCTACGAGCAGTACTTC

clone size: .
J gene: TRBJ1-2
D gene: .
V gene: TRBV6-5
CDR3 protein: CASSQGKYGYTF
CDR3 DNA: TGTGCCAGCAGTCAGGGGAAATATGGCTACACCTTC

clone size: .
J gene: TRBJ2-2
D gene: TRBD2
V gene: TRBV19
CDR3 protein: CASSITSGKTGELFF
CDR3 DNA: TGTGCCAGTAGTATTACTAGCGGGAAAACCGGGGAGCTGTTTTTT

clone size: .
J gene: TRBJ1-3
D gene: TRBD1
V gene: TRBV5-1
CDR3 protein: CASSLGQGKGNTIYF
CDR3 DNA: TGCGCCAGCAGCTTGGGACAGGGGAAAGGAAACACCATATATTTT

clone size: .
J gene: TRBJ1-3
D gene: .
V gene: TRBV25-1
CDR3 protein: CASTHSGNTIYF
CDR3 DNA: TGTGCCAGCACACACTCTGGAAACACCATATATTTT

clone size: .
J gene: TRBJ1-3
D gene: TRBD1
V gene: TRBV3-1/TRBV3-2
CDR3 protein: CASSRLTGSGNTIYF
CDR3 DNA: TGTGCCAGCAGCCGACTGACAGGGTCTGGAAACACCATATATTTT

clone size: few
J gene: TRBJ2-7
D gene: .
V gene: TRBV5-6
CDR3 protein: CASSLGGVGLEQYF
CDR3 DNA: TGTGCCAGCAGCTTGGGTGGTGTGGGGCTCGAGCAGTACTTC

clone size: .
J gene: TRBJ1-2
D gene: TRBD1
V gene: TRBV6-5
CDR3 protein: CASSRPGGGYGYTF
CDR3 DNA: TGTGCCAGCAGTAGACCAGGGGGCGGCTATGGCTACACCTTC

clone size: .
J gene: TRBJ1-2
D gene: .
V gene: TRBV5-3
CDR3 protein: CARSSDRIYGYTF
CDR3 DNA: TGTGCCAGAAGCTCAGACAGGATCTATGGCTACACCTTC

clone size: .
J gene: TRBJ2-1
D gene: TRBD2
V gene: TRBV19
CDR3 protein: CASSIPLAGTYNEQFF
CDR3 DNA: TGTGCCAGTAGTATACCGTTAGCGGGTACCTACAATGAGCAGTTCTTC

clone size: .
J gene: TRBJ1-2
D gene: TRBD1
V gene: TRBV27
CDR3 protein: CASWTGNYGYTF
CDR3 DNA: TGTGCCAGCTGGACAGGGAACTATGGCTACACCTTC

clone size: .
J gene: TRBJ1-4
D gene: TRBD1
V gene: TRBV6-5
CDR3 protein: CASSPRQGNNEKLFF
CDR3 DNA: TGTGCCAGCAGTCCCCGACAGGGCAATAATGAAAAACTGTTTTTT

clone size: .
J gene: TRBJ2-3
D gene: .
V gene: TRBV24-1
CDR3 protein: CATSRNGETDTQYF
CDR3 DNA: TGTGCCACCAGTCGGAATGGGGAAACAGATACGCAGTATTTT

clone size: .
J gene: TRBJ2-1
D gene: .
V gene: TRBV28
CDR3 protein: CASSLQGRLYNEQFF
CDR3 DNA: TGTGCCAGCAGTTTACAGGGCCGATTATACAATGAGCAGTTCTTC

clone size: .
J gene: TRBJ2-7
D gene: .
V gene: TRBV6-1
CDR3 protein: CASSEVGYEQYF
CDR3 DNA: TGTGCCAGCAGTGAAGTGGGCTACGAGCAGTACTTC

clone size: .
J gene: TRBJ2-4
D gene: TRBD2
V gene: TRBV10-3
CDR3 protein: CAISEWEAGGRQYF
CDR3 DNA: TGTGCCATCAGTGAGTGGGAAGCGGGGGGGAGGCAGTACTTC

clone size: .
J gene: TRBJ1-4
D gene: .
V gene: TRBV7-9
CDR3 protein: CASSLGIGGREKLFF
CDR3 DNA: TGTGCCAGCAGCTTAGGTATCGGGGGCCGGGAAAAACTGTTTTTT

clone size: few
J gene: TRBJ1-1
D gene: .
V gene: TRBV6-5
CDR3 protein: CASSYSGGTEAFF
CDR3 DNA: TGTGCCAGCAGTTACTCTGGGGGCACTGAAGCTTTCTTT

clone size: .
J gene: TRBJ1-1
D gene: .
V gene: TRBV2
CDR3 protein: CASSRQGPNTEAFF
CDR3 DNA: TGTGCCAGCAGCCGACAAGGGCCGAACACTGAAGCTTTCTTT

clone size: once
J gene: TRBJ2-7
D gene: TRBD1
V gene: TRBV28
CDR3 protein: CASSLTGDEQYF
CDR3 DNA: TGTGCCAGCAGTTTGACAGGGGACGAGCAGTACTTC

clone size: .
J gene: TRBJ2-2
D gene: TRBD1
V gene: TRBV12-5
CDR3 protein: CASGTGTGDTGELFF
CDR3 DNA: TGTGCTAGTGGGACCGGGACAGGGGACACCGGGGAGCTGTTTTTT

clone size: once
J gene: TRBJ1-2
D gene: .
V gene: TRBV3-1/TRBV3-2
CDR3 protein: CASSQGGGYGYTF
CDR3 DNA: TGTGCCAGCAGCCAAGGCGGGGGTTATGGCTACACCTTC

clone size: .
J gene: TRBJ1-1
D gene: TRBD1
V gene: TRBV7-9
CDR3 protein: CASSLGGGGEAFF
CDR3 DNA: TGTGCCAGCAGCTTAGGAGGGGGCGGTGAAGCTTTCTTT

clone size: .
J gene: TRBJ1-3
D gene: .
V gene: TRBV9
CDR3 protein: CASSVLGGSGNTIYF
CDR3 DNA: TGTGCCAGCAGCGTATTGGGGGGCTCTGGAAACACCATATATTTT

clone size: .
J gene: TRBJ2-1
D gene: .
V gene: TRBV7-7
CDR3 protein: CASSLAAHQPYNEQFF
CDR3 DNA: TGTGCCAGCAGCTTAGCGGCTCACCAGCCCTACAATGAGCAGTTCTTC

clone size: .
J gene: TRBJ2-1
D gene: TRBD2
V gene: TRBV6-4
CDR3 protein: CASSVLAGGHNEQFF
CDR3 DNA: TGTGCCAGCAGTGTACTAGCGGGGGGCCACAATGAGCAGTTCTTC

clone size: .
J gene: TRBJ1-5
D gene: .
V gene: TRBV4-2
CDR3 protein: CASSQESGPSNQPQHF
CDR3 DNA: TGTGCCAGCAGCCAAGAATCGGGACCTAGCAATCAGCCCCAGCATTTT

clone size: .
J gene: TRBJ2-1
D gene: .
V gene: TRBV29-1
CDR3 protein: CSVEGTYSYNEQFF
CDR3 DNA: TGCAGCGTTGAAGGAACTTACTCCTACAATGAGCAGTTCTTC

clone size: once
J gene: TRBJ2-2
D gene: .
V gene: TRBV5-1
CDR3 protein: CASSFVGANTGELFF
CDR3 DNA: TGCGCCAGCAGCTTTGTGGGAGCGAACACCGGGGAGCTGTTTTTT

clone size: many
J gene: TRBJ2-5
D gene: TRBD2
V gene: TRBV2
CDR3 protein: CASRGTSGSVKTQYF
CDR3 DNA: TGTGCCAGCAGAGGGACTAGCGGGAGTGTGAAGACCCAGTACTTC

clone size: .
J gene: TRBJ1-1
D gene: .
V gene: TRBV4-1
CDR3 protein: CASSQSTMGNTEAFF
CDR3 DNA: TGCGCCAGCAGCCAATCCACTATGGGGAACACTGAAGCTTTCTTT

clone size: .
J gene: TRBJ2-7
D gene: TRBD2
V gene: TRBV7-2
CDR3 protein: CASSFERGGSYEQYF
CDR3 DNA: TGTGCCAGCAGCTTTGAGCGGGGGGGGTCGTACGAGCAGTACTTC

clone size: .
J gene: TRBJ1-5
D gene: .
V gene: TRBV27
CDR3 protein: CASSLQGMGQPQHF
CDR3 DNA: TGTGCCAGCAGTTTACAGGGAATGGGGCAGCCCCAGCATTTT

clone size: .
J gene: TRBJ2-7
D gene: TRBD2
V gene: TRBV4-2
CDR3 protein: CASSQEGAGESYEQYF
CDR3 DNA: TGTGCCAGCAGCCAAGAGGGAGCGGGAGAATCCTACGAGCAGTACTTC

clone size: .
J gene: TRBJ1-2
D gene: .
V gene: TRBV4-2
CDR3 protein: CASSQGSGGIYGYTF
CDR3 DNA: TGTGCCAGCAGCCAAGGTTCGGGGGGTATCTATGGCTACACCTTC

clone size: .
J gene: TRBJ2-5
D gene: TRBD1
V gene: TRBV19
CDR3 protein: CASTQHRGETQYF
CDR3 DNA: TGTGCCAGTACTCAGCACAGGGGGGAGACCCAGTACTTC

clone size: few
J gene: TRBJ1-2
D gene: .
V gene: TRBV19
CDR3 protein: CASATVGNYGYTF
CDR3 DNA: TGTGCCAGTGCAACAGTCGGTAACTATGGCTACACCTTC

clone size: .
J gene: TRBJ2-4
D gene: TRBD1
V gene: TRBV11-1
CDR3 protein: CASSFSRDRGNIQYF
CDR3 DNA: TGTGCCAGCAGCTTTAGCCGGGACAGGGGAAACATTCAGTACTTC

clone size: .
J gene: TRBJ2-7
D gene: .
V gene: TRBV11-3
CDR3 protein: CASSWQDSSYEQYF
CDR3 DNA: TGTGCCAGCAGCTGGCAGGATAGCTCCTACGAGCAGTACTTC